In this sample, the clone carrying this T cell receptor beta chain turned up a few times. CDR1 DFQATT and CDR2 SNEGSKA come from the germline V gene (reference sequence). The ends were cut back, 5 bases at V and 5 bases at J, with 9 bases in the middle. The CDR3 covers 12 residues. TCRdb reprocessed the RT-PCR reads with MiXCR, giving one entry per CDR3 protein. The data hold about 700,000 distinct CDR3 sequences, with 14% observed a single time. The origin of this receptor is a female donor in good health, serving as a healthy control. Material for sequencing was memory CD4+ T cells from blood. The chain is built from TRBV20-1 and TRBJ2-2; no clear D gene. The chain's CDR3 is CSAGLVTGELFF. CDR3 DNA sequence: TGCAGTGCTGGGTTAGTGACCGGGGAGCTGTTTTTT.